This TCR beta chain comes out of a study of blood T cell repertoires in COVID-19 (dated by TCRdb to the early 2020s). Regarding the research as a whole: Samples covering the acute and convalescent phases of COVID-19 were provided by collaborators in the United States, Italy and Spain. The sample metadata nearly always contained a de-identified subject ID, COVID-19 status, age in years and sex. The repertoires were made available in a free public database intended to serve as a resource for research on the immune response to SARS-CoV-2. Subjects who had been exposed to COVID-19, were actively infected with it, or had recovered from it provided the deeply sampled blood TCRbeta repertoires that made up the dataset. HLA class I and class II types, where available, came from metadata supplied by the sample provider rather than from assay-based typing. The samples were drawn from two sources: the first 160 participants of the ongoing ImmuneRACE study, and 1,200 or so subjects contributed by 6 global collaborators. The prospective study material was composed of cDNA or gDNA derived from T cells, B-cell-depleted T cells, or PBMCs. Study-wide conclusions, independent of this receptor: Clinical and demographic metadata were provided uncurated, with the amount varying by source and participant.

In Seattle, one collaborating source enrolled patients while the infection was active and tracked those patients longitudinally over the course of disease. The collaborating institutions used their own protocols to collect whole blood in K2EDTA tubes. For TCRbeta analysis, collaborators shipped samples as frozen whole blood, isolated PBMCs, or DNA extracted from either of those sample types. TCRbeta CDR3 regions were amplified from genomic DNA using the immunoSEQ Assay, a bias-controlled multiplex PCR. Per the authors' processing: Within the assay, amplification of reference gene primers was used to estimate how many nucleated cells each sample contained. To quantify the absolute abundance of each unique TCRbeta CDR3 rearrangement, sequence reads were collapsed and filtered. Productive Simpson clonality was computed per sample as the square root of Simpson's diversity index over productive rearrangements. TCRdb provides this immuneACCESS table in a form limited to in-frame rearrangements. Some clones are lacking; in checked studies, under half of them reflect an unresolved V gene, and why the rest are absent is not known. V, J and clone size were drawn from that table, and D and trimming were deduced from the DNA. This sample comprises 55,000 to 70,000 clones, about nine tenths of them detected only once. The ten largest clones represent 20% to 25% of the sample.

Trimming costs V 5 bases and J 7 bases, and their ends lie 11 bases apart. The germline V gene (reference sequence) provides CDR1 LNHDA and CDR2 SQIVND. The CDR3, cysteine through phenylalanine, is 12 amino acids long. CDR3 DNA is the only sequence kept; it has 36 bases, read in frame from the first base. Concerning this clone: The antigen it binds to is not known. It has no much larger one-base neighbor in the sample; base qualities were not kept.

The rearranged segments are TRBV19 and TRBJ1-2, with TRBD1 as a weak D call on 6 bases. Sequencing was carried out using peripheral blood. This clonotype was obtained from a woman aged 80 or over with COVID-19, enrolled during active disease. The nucleotides are TGTGCCAGTAGTGGGGGCGCGATTGGCTACACCTTC. It translates to CASSGGAIGYTF.